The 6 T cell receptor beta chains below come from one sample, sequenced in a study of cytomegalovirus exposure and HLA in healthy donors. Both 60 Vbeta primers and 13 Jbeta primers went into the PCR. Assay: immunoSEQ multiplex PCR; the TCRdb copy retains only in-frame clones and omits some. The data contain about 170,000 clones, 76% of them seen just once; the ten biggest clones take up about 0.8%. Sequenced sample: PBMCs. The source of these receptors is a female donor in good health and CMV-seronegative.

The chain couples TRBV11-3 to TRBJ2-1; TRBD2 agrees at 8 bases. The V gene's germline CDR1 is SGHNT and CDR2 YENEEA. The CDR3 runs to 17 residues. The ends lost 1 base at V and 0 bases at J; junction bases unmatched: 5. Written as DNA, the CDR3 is TGTGCCAGCAGCTTAGGGGTTAGCGGGGTCTCCTACAATGAGCAGTTCTTC. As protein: CASSLGVSGVSYNEQFF.

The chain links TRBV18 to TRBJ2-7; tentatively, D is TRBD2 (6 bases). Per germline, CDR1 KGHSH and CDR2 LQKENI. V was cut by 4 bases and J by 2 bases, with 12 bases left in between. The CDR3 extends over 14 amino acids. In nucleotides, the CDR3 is TGTGCCAGCTCACAGGGGAGGTTGCCCTACGAGCAGTACTTC. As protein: CASSQGRLPYEQYF.

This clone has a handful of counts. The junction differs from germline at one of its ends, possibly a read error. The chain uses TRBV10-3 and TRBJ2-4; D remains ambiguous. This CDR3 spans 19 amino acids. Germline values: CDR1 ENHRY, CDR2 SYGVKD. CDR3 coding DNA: TGTGCCGTCAGTGAGTCATTTGCGACCGGTCCAAACGGCAAAAACAGTCAGTACTTC. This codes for CAVSESFATGPNGKNSQYF.

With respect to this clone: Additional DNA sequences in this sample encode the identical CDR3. The CDR3 nucleotides are TGTGCCAGCAGCTCGGGACAGGGGACAGATACGCAGTATTTT. As protein: CASSSGQGTDTQYF. The chain is built from TRBV7-6 and TRBJ2-3; 10 nucleotides agree with TRBD1. Germline CDR1 and CDR2: SGHVS and FNYEAQ. The CDR3 is 14 amino acids. V shed 4 bases and J 3 bases; nucleotides not matched to a gene: 1. Using reference TRBV7-6 and TRBJ2-3 for the parts outside the CDR3, the full variable domain is GAGVSQSPRYKVTKRGQDVALRCDPISGHVSLYWYRQALGQGPEFLTYFNYEAQQDKSGLPNDRFSAERPEGSISTLTIQRTEQRDSAMYRCASSSGQGTDTQYFGPGTRLTVL.

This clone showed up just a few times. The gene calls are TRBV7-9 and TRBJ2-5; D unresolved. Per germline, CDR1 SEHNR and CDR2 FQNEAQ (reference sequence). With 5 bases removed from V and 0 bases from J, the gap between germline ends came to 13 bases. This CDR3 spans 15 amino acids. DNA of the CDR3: TGTGCCAGCAGCCTTCTCCTTCTCTACCAAGAGACCCAGTACTTC. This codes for CASSLLLLYQETQYF.

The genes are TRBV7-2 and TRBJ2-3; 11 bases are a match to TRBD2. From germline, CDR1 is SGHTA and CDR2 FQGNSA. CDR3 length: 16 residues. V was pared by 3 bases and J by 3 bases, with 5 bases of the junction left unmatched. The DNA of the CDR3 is TGTGCCAGCAGCTTCACTAGCGGGGGATCTACAGATACGCAGTATTTT. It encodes CASSFTSGGSTDTQYF.